Below are 3 T cell receptor beta chains sequenced from a single sample in a study of CD8 T cells in ankylosing spondylitis. TCRdb re-called the 5' RACE reads with MiXCR, one entry per CDR3 protein. Among roughly 86,000 distinct CDR3 sequences listed, roughly 10% were seen once. Sequencing was performed on blood, either unsorted or a sorted T cell fraction (not recorded which). The receptors here all came from a male donor with ankylosing spondylitis or in good health (not recorded which).

This clonotype was picked up many times. The V and J genes are TRBV3-1 and TRBJ2-1; TRBD1 is a possible D gene (7 bases). Per the germline V gene, CDR1 is LGHDT and CDR2 is YNNKEL (reference sequence). Trimming removed 10 bases from V and 4 bases from J, with 32 bases in between. This CDR3 comprises 19 residues. CDR3 region: CATFQSARGTEGAYNEQFF. The CDR3, as DNA: TGTGCCACCTTCCAATCGGCCCGCGGGACAGAAGGGGCATACAATGAGCAGTTCTTC.

This clonotype has at least ten counts. The genes are TRBV11-2 and TRBJ1-3, with 7 bases matching TRBD1. This CDR3 region has 16 residues. Germline V gene data show CDR1 as SGHAT and CDR2 as FQNNGV. With 5 bases clipped from V and 0 bases from J, the junction kept 7 bases outside the gene matches. The CDR3 DNA follows: TGTGCCAGCAGCGGGTCAGGGGGAAGCTCTGGAAACACCATATATTTT. This sequence encodes CASSGSGGSSGNTIYF.

This clonotype appeared a few times. This rearrangement joins TRBV12-3 or TRBV12-4 to TRBJ1-3, with TRBD1 identical over 9 bases. The CDR3 has 19 residues. The CDR3 sequence: CTCSLEQGAFSYSGNTIYF. The CDR3 bases are TGTACCTGCAGTTTAGAACAGGGGGCATTCTCGTACTCTGGAAACACCATATATTTT.